This T cell receptor (beta chain) was captured by sequencing in a study of T cell responses to AZD1222 COVID-19 vaccine. As to this clone: Its antigen is unknown.

Assay: immunoSEQ multiplex PCR; the TCRdb copy retains only in-frame clones and omits some. The sample records over 100,000 clones, 85% being singletons. Study-level findings and limits: A mostly white British donor set with more females was recruited, and clonal diversity was possibly underestimated. As reported, nearly half of all spike-specific TCRs target variant regions that are unmutated. Only 5 or 6 individuals given AZD1222 were seropositive at baseline.

CDR1 and CDR2 (germline): SGHRS, YFSETQ. The germline V and J ends were trimmed by 4 bases and 8 bases, with 16 bases remaining between them. The length of the CDR3 is 14 residues. The rearrangement joins TRBV5-1 to TRBJ2-4, with a tentative D call TRBD2 (6 bases). This specimen was peripheral blood, taken 28 days after the second dose of the MenACWY control vaccine. This sequence was found in an adult who received the MenACWY meningococcal vaccine as a control. As DNA, the CDR3 is TGCGCCAGCAGCCCCGGGGGACCTGGGGACATTCAGTACTTC. Amino acids: CASSPGGPGDIQYF.